Sequencing of this T cell receptor beta chain was carried out in a study of a mutant IDH1 vaccine in newly diagnosed glioma. The wider study: Investigators started vaccination 4-6 weeks after radiotherapy alone, or with temozolomide cycles. Of treated patients, around 62% were men and about 38% women, averaging roughly 42 years.

Time point here: week 23, last vaccination. What each vaccine dose contained was 300 ug of mutant IDH1 20-mer peptide, accompanied by topical imiquimod. Germline V gene data show CDR1 as MRHNA and CDR2 as SNTAGT. The germline V and J ends were trimmed by 4 bases and 0 bases, with 7 bases remaining between them. There are 15 residues in the CDR3. Details on this clone: Its antigen is undetermined.

Produced via immunoSEQ multiplex PCR; TCRdb's table is partial and in-frame only. There are roughly 60,000 clones in the sample; about 85% occur only once, and 3.5% to 4.5% lies in the top ten. Findings and limits, study-wide: Apparently, pseudoprogression bore no relation to changes among the top peripheral T cell clonotypes.

The TCR comes from a man aged 25-45 years with glioma. The chain links TRBV6-4 to TRBJ2-6, with a tentative D call TRBD2 (5 bases). Sequenced here: PBMCs, sampled from a glioma patient whose treatment included an IDH1 peptide vaccine. In DNA, the CDR3 is TGTGCCAGCAGTGGGACTTCCTCTGGGGCCAACGTCCTGACTTTC. The encoded protein is CASSGTSSGANVLTF.